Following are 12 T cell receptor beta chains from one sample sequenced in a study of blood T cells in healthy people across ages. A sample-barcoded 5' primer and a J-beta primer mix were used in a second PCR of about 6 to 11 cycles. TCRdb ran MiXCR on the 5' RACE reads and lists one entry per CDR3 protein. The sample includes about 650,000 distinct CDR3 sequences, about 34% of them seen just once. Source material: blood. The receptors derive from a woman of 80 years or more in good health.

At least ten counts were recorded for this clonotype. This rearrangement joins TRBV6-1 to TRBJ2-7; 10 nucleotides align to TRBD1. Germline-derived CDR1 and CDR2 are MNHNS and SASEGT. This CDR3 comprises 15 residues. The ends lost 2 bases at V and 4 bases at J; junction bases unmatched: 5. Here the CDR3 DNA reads TGTGCCAGCAGTGAAACCTGGGACAGGGGTTACGAGCAGTACTTC. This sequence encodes CASSETWDRGYEQYF.

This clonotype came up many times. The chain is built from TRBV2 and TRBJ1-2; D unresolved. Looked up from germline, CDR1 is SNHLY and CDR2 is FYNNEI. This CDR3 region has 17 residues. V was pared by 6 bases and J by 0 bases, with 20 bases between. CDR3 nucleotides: TGTGCCAGCAGGGCTACCTCCTCCGGCAGCGCTAACTATGGCTACACCTTC. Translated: CASRATSSGSANYGYTF.

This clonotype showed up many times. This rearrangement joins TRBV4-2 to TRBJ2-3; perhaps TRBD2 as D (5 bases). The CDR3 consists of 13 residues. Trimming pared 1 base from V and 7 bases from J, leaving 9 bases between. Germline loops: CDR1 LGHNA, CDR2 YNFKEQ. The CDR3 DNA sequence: TGTGCCAGCAGCCAAGGCGGGTCAAATACGCAGTATTTT. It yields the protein CASSQGGSNTQYF.

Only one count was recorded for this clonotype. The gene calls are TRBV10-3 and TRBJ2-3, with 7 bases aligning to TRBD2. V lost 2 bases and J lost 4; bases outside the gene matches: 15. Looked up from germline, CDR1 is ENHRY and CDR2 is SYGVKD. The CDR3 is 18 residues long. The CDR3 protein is CAISEPETSPKVADTQYF. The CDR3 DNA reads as TGTGCCATCAGTGAGCCGGAGACTAGCCCCAAGGTGGCAGATACGCAGTATTTT.

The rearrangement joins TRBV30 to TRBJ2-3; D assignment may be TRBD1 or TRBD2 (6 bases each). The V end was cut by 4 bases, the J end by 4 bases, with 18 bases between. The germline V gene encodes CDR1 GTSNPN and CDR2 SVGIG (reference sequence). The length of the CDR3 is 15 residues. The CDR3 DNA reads TGTGCCTGGAATAGGGGGGACCGTCGGGCAGATACGCAGTATTTT. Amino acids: CAWNRGDRRADTQYF.

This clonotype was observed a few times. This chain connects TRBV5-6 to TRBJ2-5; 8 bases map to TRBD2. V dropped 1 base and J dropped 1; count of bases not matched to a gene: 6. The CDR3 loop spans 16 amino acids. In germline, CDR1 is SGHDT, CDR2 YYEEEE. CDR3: CASSLSGAGAQETQYF. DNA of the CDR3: TGTGCCAGCAGCTTGAGCGGAGCGGGGGCCCAAGAGACCCAGTACTTC.

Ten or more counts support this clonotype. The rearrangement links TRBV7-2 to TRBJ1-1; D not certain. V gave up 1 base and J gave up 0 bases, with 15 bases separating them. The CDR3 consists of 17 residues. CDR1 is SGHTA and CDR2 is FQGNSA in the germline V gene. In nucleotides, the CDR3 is TGTGCCAGCAGCTTAGTATCCAGCAGACTAATGAACACTGAAGCTTTCTTT. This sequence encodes CASSLVSSRLMNTEAFF.

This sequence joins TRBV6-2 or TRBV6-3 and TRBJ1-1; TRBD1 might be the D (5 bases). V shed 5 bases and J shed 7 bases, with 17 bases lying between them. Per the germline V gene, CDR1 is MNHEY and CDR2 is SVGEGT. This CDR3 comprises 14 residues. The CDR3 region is CASSPAPGGSEAFF. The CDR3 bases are TGTGCCAGCAGTCCTGCGCCGGGGGGGAGTGAAGCTTTCTTT.

CDR3 sequence: CAWSASNEQFF. The CDR3 DNA follows: TGTGCCTGGAGTGCGAGCAATGAGCAGTTCTTC. The chain links TRBV30 to TRBJ2-1, with D unresolved. The CDR3 extends over 11 amino acids. V was cut by 1 base and J by 6 bases, with 4 bases left in between. Looked up from germline, CDR1 is GTSNPN and CDR2 is SVGIG (reference sequence). Full variable domain (remainder filled in from reference TRBV30 and TRBJ2-1): SQTIHQWPATLVQPVGSPLSLECTVEGTSNPNLYWYRQAAGRGLQLLFYSVGIGQISSEVPQNLSASRPQDRQFILSSKKLLLSDSGFYLCAWSASNEQFFGPGTRLTVL.

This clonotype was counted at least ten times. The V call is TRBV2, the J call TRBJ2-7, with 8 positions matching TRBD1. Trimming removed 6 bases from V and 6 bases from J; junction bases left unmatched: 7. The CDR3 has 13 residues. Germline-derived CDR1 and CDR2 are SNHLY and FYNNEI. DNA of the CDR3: TGTGCCAGCAGGGGACAGGATGTCTCCGAGCAGTACTTC. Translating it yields CASRGQDVSEQYF.

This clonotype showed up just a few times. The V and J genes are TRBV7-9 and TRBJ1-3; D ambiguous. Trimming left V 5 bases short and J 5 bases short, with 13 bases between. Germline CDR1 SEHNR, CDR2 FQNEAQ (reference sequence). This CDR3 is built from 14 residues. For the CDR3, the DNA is TGTGCCAGCAGCCCAGAAGCCCTCAGAAACACCATATATTTT. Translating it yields CASSPEALRNTIYF.

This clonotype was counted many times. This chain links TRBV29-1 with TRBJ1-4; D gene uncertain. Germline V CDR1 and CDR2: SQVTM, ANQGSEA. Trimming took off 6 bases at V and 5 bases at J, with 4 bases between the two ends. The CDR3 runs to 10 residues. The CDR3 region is CSVQNEKLFF. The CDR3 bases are TGCAGCGTCCAAAATGAAAAACTGTTTTTT.